One T cell receptor beta chain is described in this entry. The entry originates in a study of blood T cell repertoires in COVID-19. Turning to the study itself: Spain, Italy and the United States supplied samples that represented acute and convalescent COVID-19.

Residents of approximately 25 US areas, aged roughly 18 to 89 years, made up the participants. V shed 3 bases and J shed 8 bases, with 14 bases lying between them. This CDR3 region has 14 residues. CDR1 MRHNA and CDR2 SNTAGT come from the germline V gene. In the authors' methods: Reference gene primer amplification gave estimated nucleated cell counts. Profiling relied on immunoSEQ multiplex PCR, and the TCRdb table lists in-frame clones only, not all of them. The V and J calls and clone size were taken over from that table, and D and trimming were inferred from the DNA. The table lists about 380,000 clones, roughly 86% of them singletons.

The sequenced material came from PBMCs or T cells enriched from blood (not recorded which). The origin of this receptor is a man aged 30-40 years who had recovered from COVID-19. The chain couples TRBV6-4 to TRBJ2-1; D possibly corresponds to TRBD2 (7 bases). This CDR3 is CASSERGRIDEQFF. The CDR3 coding sequence is TGTGCCAGCAGTGAGCGGGGGCGGATCGATGAGCAGTTCTTC.